This T cell receptor (beta chain) was recovered during a study of T cells in localized non-small cell lung cancer. The CDR3 length is 15 residues. The trim removed 4 bases at V and 10 bases at J, leaving 8 bases unmatched. CDR1 and CDR2 (germline): SGHNT, YENEEA. A word on this clone: Its target is not known.

Points from the study as a whole: Measurement of T cell clonality placed uninvolved adjacent lung highest, above the level in tumor. Heterogeneity remains possible because sequencing was limited to only one tumor region. Of the top 100 tumor clones, median roughly 53 were in adjacent lung, 25 to 35 among its top 100.

Generated by immunoSEQ multiplex PCR, the TCRdb table keeps only in-frame clones and is missing some. The table records about 24,000 clones, about 91% of them present only once. The receptor was isolated from a woman aged 40 to 75 with stage III lung adenocarcinoma. This sequence joins TRBV11-3 and TRBJ2-1; 12 nucleotides match TRBD2. This sample comprised peripheral blood mononuclear cells, obtained before any cancer treatment. CDR3 DNA: TGTGCCAGCAGCTCCGGGACTAGCGGGTCAGGGGAGCAGTTCTTC. It encodes CASSSGTSGSGEQFF.